This is a list of T cell receptor beta chains from one sample in a study of blood T cell repertoires in COVID-19. The table came from immunoSEQ multiplex PCR; TCRdb's copy has only in-frame clones and leaves some out. The sample includes some 220,000 clones, 85% of them seen just once. Sequenced: peripheral blood. The receptors were gathered from a woman in her sixties or seventies with active or convalescent COVID-19. The conserved cysteine and the conserved F or W are not part of the CDR3 here.

CDR3aa: ASSQERIVRELF
j_gene: TRBJ2-2
v_gene: TRBV4-2

CDR3aa: ATSRETGNSGANVLT
j_gene: TRBJ2-6
v_gene: TRBV15

CDR3aa: ASGGREHWAGVNTEAF
j_gene: TRBJ1-1
v_gene: TRBV2

CDR3aa: ASGRGGGPNNEQF
j_gene: TRBJ2-1
v_gene: TRBV6-1

CDR3aa: ASSIAQQNSPLH
j_gene: TRBJ1-6
v_gene: TRBV19

CDR3aa: ASSLGGQHSTDTQY
j_gene: TRBJ2-3
v_gene: TRBV11-2

CDR3aa: ASRRQGANYGYT
j_gene: TRBJ1-2
v_gene: TRBV11-2

CDR3aa: ASSSDWTEGNQPQH
j_gene: TRBJ1-5
v_gene: TRBV28

CDR3aa: ASSLTALARDSKYEQY
j_gene: TRBJ2-7
v_gene: TRBV5-1

CDR3aa: ATSVSSTDTQY
j_gene: TRBJ2-3
v_gene: TRBV24-1

CDR3aa: TSSQSQRGSTDTQY
j_gene: TRBJ2-3
v_gene: TRBV1

CDR3aa: ASSVGTGDSTDTQY
j_gene: TRBJ2-3
v_gene: TRBV9

CDR3aa: ASSDPRGSGGAKETQY
j_gene: TRBJ2-5
v_gene: TRBV2

CDR3aa: SASGTGDTEAF
j_gene: TRBJ1-1
v_gene: TRBV29-1

CDR3aa: ASSKTGGTEKLF
j_gene: TRBJ1-4
v_gene: TRBV19

CDR3aa: ACLGRTNTEAF
j_gene: TRBJ1-1
v_gene: TRBV30

CDR3aa: ASSIDLGGHTY
j_gene: TRBJ2-3
v_gene: TRBV19

CDR3aa: ASSLVGGVAGHEETQY
j_gene: TRBJ2-5
v_gene: TRBV5-6

CDR3aa: ASSQPGSFSYNEQF
j_gene: TRBJ2-1
v_gene: TRBV3-1/TRBV3-2

CDR3aa: ASSPPGAIQETQY
j_gene: TRBJ2-5
v_gene: TRBV7-6